The 3 T cell receptor beta chains listed next were all sequenced from one sample in a study of T-cell reconstitution after alpha-beta-depleted transplantation in children. The authors prepared the TCRbeta library with unique molecular identifiers. TCRdb re-derived calls from the PCR reads in MiXCR, one entry per CDR3 protein. The repertoire consists of around 120,000 distinct CDR3 sequences, with more than 20% occurring once and the leading ten covering approximately 10%. This material consisted of PBMCs, mostly from graft donor cells, taken 180 days after TCRalphabeta/CD19-depleted stem cell transplant. These receptors all stem from a male patient between 2 and 10 years old who had a stem cell transplant for chronic granulomatous disease, so the T cells may come from the graft donor.

The chain couples TRBV9 to TRBJ2-2, with TRBD1 as a possible D gene (6 bases). V shed 0 bases and J shed 0 bases, with 6 bases lying between them. Germline CDR1 is SGDLS and CDR2 is YYNGEE. There are 15 residues in the CDR3. The CDR3 loop reads CASSVGTANTGELFF. CDR3 bases: TGTGCCAGCAGCGTAGGGACAGCGAACACCGGGGAGCTGTTTTTT.

This clonotype was found a few times. This chain joins TRBV7-2 and TRBJ2-7; the match to TRBD2 covers 9 bases. V shed 1 base and J 1 base; nucleotides not matched to a gene: 8. There are 17 residues in the CDR3. The germline V gene encodes CDR1 SGHTA and CDR2 FQGNSA. CDR3 amino acids: CASSLVPLAGLSYEQYF. The CDR3 nucleotides read TGTGCCAGCAGCTTAGTCCCCCTAGCGGGGCTTTCCTACGAGCAGTACTTC.

At least ten counts were recorded for this clonotype. The chain employs TRBV6-6 and TRBJ2-2; D tentatively reads TRBD1 or TRBD2 (5 bases each). V was clipped by 4 bases and J by 8 bases, with 8 bases between them. This CDR3 spans 12 amino acids. Germline lookup yields CDR1 MNHNY and CDR2 SVGAGI (reference sequence). The CDR3 protein is CASSLRGGELFF. DNA for the CDR3: TGTGCCAGCAGTTTGAGGGGAGGGGAGCTGTTTTTT.